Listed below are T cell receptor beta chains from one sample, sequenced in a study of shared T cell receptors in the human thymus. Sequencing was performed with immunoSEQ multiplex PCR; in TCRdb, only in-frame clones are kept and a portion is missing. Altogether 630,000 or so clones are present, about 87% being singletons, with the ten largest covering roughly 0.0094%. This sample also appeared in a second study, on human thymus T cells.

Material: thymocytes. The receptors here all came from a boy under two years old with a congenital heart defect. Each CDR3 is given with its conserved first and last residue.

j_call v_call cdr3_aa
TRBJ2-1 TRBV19 CASSIVSSREIPYNEQFF
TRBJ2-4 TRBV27 CASSSTGAGAKNIQYF
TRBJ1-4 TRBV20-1 CSARRDEKLFF
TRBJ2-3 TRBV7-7 CASSPRANSGTDTQYF
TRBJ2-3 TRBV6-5 CASRGDTQYF
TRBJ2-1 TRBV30 CAWQPGLAINEQFF
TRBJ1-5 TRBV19 CASSRGTGDIRGNQPQHF
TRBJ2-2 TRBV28 CASSLRRGAAGELFF
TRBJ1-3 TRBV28 CASTRGGSGNTIYF
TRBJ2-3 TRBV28 CASRPLGGGSDTQYF
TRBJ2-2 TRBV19 CASSTGTSGTGELFF
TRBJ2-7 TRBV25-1 CASSPGTGFYEQYF
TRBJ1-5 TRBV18 CASSLQGNQPQHF
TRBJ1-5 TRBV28 CASSPHRSRHQPQHF
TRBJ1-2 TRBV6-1 CASRGGHTGYTF
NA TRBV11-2 CASSLLSTSSEQYF
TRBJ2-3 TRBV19 CASTLAGRPSTDTQYF
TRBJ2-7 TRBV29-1 CSVERGLHEQYF
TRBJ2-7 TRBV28 CASSLVRSGRRTYEQYF
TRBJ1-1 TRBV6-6 CASSYAGTEAFF
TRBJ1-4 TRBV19 CASSAQGPTEKLFF
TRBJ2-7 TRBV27 CASSLGLAGGHYEQYF
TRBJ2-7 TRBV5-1 CASSLREGPYEQYF
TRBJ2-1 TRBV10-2 CASSVTEHYNEQFF